A single sample is the source of the 6 T cell receptor beta chains below, sequenced in a study of blood T cell repertoires in COVID-19. The method was immunoSEQ multiplex PCR; TCRdb's version includes in-frame clones alone and lacks a portion of them. The table lists 150,000 to 200,000 clones, roughly 75% of them singletons. The sample comprised peripheral blood. The source of these receptors is a man between 65 and 85 years old with active or convalescent COVID-19.

In regard to this clone: This specimen includes other DNA sequences encoding the same CDR3. V usage is TRBV19 and J usage is TRBJ1-2, with D possibly being TRBD1 (6 bases). Trimming stripped 4 bases from V and 5 bases from J, with 8 bases between. CDR3 length equals 12 residues. The V gene's germline CDR1 is LNHDA and CDR2 SQIVND (reference sequence). The CDR3 protein is CASSTGQYGYTF. The CDR3 DNA is TGTGCCAGTAGTACTGGACAGTATGGCTACACCTTC.

This sequence joins TRBV30 and TRBJ2-1, with a possible D match to TRBD2 (6 bases). This CDR3 has 14 residues. CDR1 and CDR2 (germline): GTSNPN, SVGIG (reference sequence). V was shortened by 2 bases and J by 4 bases, with 12 bases between the two germline ends. The DNA for the CDR3 is TGTGCCTGGAGTTCCGACCGGGGGTACAATGAGCAGTTCTTC. Residues: CAWSSDRGYNEQFF. Variable domain in full (rest from reference TRBV30 and TRBJ2-1): SQTIHQWPATLVQPVGSPLSLECTVEGTSNPNLYWYRQAAGRGLQLLFYSVGIGQISSEVPQNLSASRPQDRQFILSSKKLLLSDSGFYLCAWSSDRGYNEQFFGPGTRLTVL.

V and J are TRBV10-2 and TRBJ2-3; weak D call: TRBD1 (5 bases). V lost 1 base and J 2 bases, leaving 13 bases between the germline ends. This CDR3 region has 16 residues. The V gene's germline CDR1 is WSHSY and CDR2 SAAADI. In nucleotides, the CDR3 is TGCGCCAGCAGTGAGTTTCTAACAGGAAACACAGATACGCAGTATTTT. Translation: CASSEFLTGNTDTQYF.

The rearrangement links TRBV7-2 to TRBJ2-3; D gene uncertain. V shed 5 bases and J shed 2 bases, with 11 bases lying between them. Germline values: CDR1 SGHTA, CDR2 FQGNSA. CDR3 length: 14 amino acids. The CDR3 reads CASSMGLNTDTQYF. Here the CDR3 DNA reads TGTGCCAGCAGCATGGGCTTAAACACAGATACGCAGTATTTT.

The gene calls are TRBV2 and TRBJ1-1; 7 bases line up with TRBD1. This CDR3 comprises 12 residues. CDR1 is SNHLY, CDR2 FYNNEI, per germline. The ends lost 6 bases at V and 6 bases at J; junction bases unmatched: 4. The CDR3 is CASRGDSAEAFF. CDR3 nucleotide sequence: TGTGCCAGCAGGGGGGACAGCGCTGAAGCTTTCTTT.

V usage is TRBV5-1 and J usage is TRBJ1-1; the D gene is possibly TRBD1 (5 bases). Trimming cost V 3 bases and J 6 bases, with 15 bases left between them. The CDR3 length is 14 residues. Germline V gene lookup returns CDR1 SGHRS and CDR2 YFSETQ. The CDR3 here is CASSSGTLGAEAFF. The DNA of the CDR3 is TGCGCCAGCAGCTCCGGGACTTTGGGCGCTGAAGCTTTCTTT.